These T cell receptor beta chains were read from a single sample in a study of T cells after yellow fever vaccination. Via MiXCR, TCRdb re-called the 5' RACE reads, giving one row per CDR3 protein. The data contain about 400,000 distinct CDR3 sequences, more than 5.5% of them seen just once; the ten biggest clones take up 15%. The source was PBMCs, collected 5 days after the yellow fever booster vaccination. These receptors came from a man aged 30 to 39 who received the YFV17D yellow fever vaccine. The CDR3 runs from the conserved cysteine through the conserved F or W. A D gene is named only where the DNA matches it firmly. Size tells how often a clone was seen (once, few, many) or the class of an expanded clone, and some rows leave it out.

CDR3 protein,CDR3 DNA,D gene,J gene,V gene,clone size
CASSSGQGQYF,TGTGCCAGCAGCTCCGGACAGGGGCAGTACTTC,TRBD1,TRBJ2-4,TRBV7-2,many
CASSQGMGQGYEQYF,TGTGCCAGCAGCCAAGGGATGGGACAGGGCTACGAGCAGTACTTC,TRBD1,TRBJ2-7,TRBV3-1,many
CASSIGPDTQYF,TGTGCCTCGTCGATTGGGCCAGATACGCAGTATTTT,.,TRBJ2-3,TRBV5-1,few
CATREGGLAGNTGELFF,TGTGCCACCAGAGAGGGTGGACTAGCGGGAAACACCGGGGAGCTGTTTTTT,TRBD2,TRBJ2-2,TRBV24-1,.
CASKRSSGITYEQYF,TGTGCCAGCAAGAGGTCTAGCGGGATTACGTACGAGCAGTACTTC,TRBD2,TRBJ2-7,TRBV28,few
CSAYTGGEQFF,TGCAGTGCCTATACAGGGGGTGAGCAGTTCTTC,TRBD1,TRBJ2-1,TRBV20-1,few
CSVEDPGLASTQGYEQYF,TGCAGCGTTGAAGATCCGGGACTAGCGTCCACACAGGGCTACGAGCAGTACTTC,TRBD2,TRBJ2-7,TRBV29-1,few
CASSGGIEDTQYF,TGTGCCAGCAGCGGAGGTATCGAAGATACGCAGTATTTT,.,TRBJ2-3,TRBV9,few
CASSPLSGQGTTGELFF,TGTGCCAGCTCACCGCTCTCGGGACAGGGGACCACCGGGGAGCTGTTTTTT,TRBD1,TRBJ2-2,TRBV18,many
CSAFSGLAATQYF,TGCAGTGCTTTCTCAGGACTAGCTGCGACCCAGTACTTC,TRBD2,TRBJ2-5,TRBV20-1,many
CASSLYRGVNQPQHF,TGTGCCAGCAGCTTATACAGGGGTGTCAATCAGCCCCAGCATTTT,TRBD1,TRBJ1-5,TRBV7-8,few
CASSQGGGRAIGEQFF,TGTGCCAGCAGCCAAGGAGGCGGGAGGGCCATCGGTGAGCAGTTCTTC,TRBD2,TRBJ2-1,TRBV14,many
CASSDFGTSGGYEQYF,TGCGCCAGCAGTGACTTCGGGACTAGCGGGGGATACGAGCAGTACTTC,TRBD2,TRBJ2-7,TRBV10-2,many
CASSQGTSGYNEQFF,TGCGCCAGCAGCCAGGGGACTAGCGGTTACAATGAGCAGTTCTTC,TRBD2,TRBJ2-1,TRBV4-3,many
CASSSDRERRYEQYF,TGTGCCAGCAGCTCGGACAGGGAAAGGCGGTACGAGCAGTACTTC,TRBD1,TRBJ2-7,TRBV27,few
CASSLGDRFSGNTIYF,TGCGCCAGCAGCTTGGGGGACAGATTCTCTGGAAACACCATATATTTT,TRBD1,TRBJ1-3,TRBV5-1,few
CASSLELAGVRSTGANVLTF,TGTGCCAGCAGCTTAGAGTTAGCGGGAGTTCGTTCCACTGGGGCCAACGTCCTGACTTTC,TRBD2,TRBJ2-6,TRBV11-2,few
CSARDARGSGNTIYF,TGCAGTGCTAGAGATGCCAGGGGGTCTGGAAACACCATATATTTT,TRBD1,TRBJ1-3,TRBV20-1,.
CASSPPEGPNEKLFF,TGTGCCAGCAGCCCCCCGGAAGGTCCGAATGAAAAACTGTTTTTT,.,TRBJ1-4,TRBV7-8,few
CASSFTANYGYTF,TGTGCCAGCAGCTTCACAGCTAACTATGGCTACACCTTC,.,TRBJ1-2,TRBV7-2,.
CASSQAGLAGTIEQFF,TGCGCCAGCAGCCAAGCTGGACTAGCGGGTACTATTGAGCAGTTCTTC,TRBD2,TRBJ2-1,TRBV4-3,many
CASSLGGSRGYTF,TGTGCCAGCAGTTTAGGAGGCAGTCGAGGCTACACCTTC,.,TRBJ1-2,TRBV12-3/TRBV12-4,.
CASSQFTGELFF,TGTGCCAGCAGCCAATTCACCGGGGAGCTGTTTTTT,.,TRBJ2-2,TRBV4-2,many
CASCQDLRGFGELFF,TGTGCCAGCTGCCAAGATCTACGGGGATTCGGGGAGCTGTTTTTT,.,TRBJ2-2,TRBV3-1,.
CASSSGGGKETQYF,TGTGCCAGCAGCTCCGGCGGCGGGAAAGAGACCCAGTACTTC,.,TRBJ2-5,TRBV7-2,.
CASSSQGLYEQYF,TGTGCCAGCAGTTCCCAAGGACTTTACGAGCAGTACTTC,.,TRBJ2-7,TRBV25-1,few
CASSYHGEQYF,TGTGCCAGCAGCTACCATGGCGAGCAGTACTTC,.,TRBJ2-7,TRBV7-2,few
CASTLREETQYF,TGTGCCAGCACGTTAAGGGAAGAGACCCAGTACTTC,.,TRBJ2-5,TRBV12-3/TRBV12-4,many
CSARIAGDYEQYF,TGCAGTGCTAGAATAGCGGGAGACTACGAGCAGTACTTC,TRBD2,TRBJ2-7,TRBV20-1,few
CASSSTPTGGGEQYF,TGTGCCAGCAGCTCCACTCCCACAGGGGGCGGCGAGCAGTACTTC,TRBD1,TRBJ2-7,TRBV7-8,few
CASSKLGTGGKDEQFF,TGTGCCAGCAGCAAGTTGGGCACCGGGGGCAAAGATGAGCAGTTCTTC,.,TRBJ2-1,TRBV7-2,.
CAFCQISIAISGANVLTF,TGTGCCTTCTGCCAAATTTCCATCGCGATCTCTGGGGCCAACGTCCTGACTTTC,.,TRBJ2-6,TRBV2,.
CASRAQGHSGNTIYF,TGTGCCAGCAGAGCCCAGGGACACTCTGGAAACACCATATATTTT,.,TRBJ1-3,TRBV7-9,many
CASSPRQDYEQYF,TGTGCCAGCAGTCCCCGACAGGACTACGAGCAGTACTTC,.,TRBJ2-7,TRBV27,.
CASSLKGGRMGTQYF,TGTGCCAGCAGCTTAAAGGGCGGGAGGATGGGTACGCAGTATTTT,TRBD2,TRBJ2-3,TRBV7-3,few
CAWSAGTNTDTQYF,TGTGCCTGGAGCGCCGGGACAAACACAGATACGCAGTATTTT,.,TRBJ2-3,TRBV30,.
CAISHMDRDNSPLHF,TGTGCCATCAGTCACATGGACAGGGATAATTCACCCCTCCACTTT,TRBD1,TRBJ1-6,TRBV10-3,few
CASSLGAGPVTDTQYF,TGTGCCAGCAGCTTAGGTGCGGGGCCTGTCACAGATACGCAGTATTTT,.,TRBJ2-3,TRBV7-2,many
CASSFLTPSGANVLTF,TGTGCCAGCAGCTTCCTCACGCCCTCTGGGGCCAACGTCCTGACTTTC,.,TRBJ2-6,TRBV7-2,.
CSALAVQETQYF,TGCAGTGCTCTAGCTGTCCAAGAGACCCAGTACTTC,.,TRBJ2-5,TRBV20-1,few
CASSASGLAFSSTDTQYF,TGTGCCAGCAGCGCTTCGGGACTAGCGTTTTCTAGCACAGATACGCAGTATTTT,TRBD2,TRBJ2-3,TRBV11-2,few
CASSTARKNTDTQYF,TGTGCCAGCAGCACGGCAAGGAAGAACACAGATACGCAGTATTTT,.,TRBJ2-3,TRBV5-6,many
CASSLEPSGRTWEQYF,TGTGCCAGCAGCTTGGAGCCTAGCGGGAGAACGTGGGAGCAGTACTTC,TRBD2,TRBJ2-7,TRBV5-5,.
CASSNRQGLNLMNEQFF,TGTGCCAGCAGTAATCGACAGGGCCTGAATCTGATGAATGAGCAGTTCTTC,TRBD1,TRBJ2-1,TRBV6-5,.
CASSQDWMNEQFF,TGCGCCAGCAGCCAAGATTGGATGAATGAGCAGTTCTTC,.,TRBJ2-1,TRBV4-3,few
CASSFGTSPVGETQYF,TGTGCCAGCAGCTTTGGGACTAGTCCCGTTGGAGAGACCCAGTACTTC,TRBD2,TRBJ2-5,TRBV7-2,.
CASGPGTGGSYEQYF,TGTGCCAGCGGACCCGGGACAGGGGGTTCCTACGAGCAGTACTTC,TRBD1,TRBJ2-7,TRBV6-1,.
CASSPFSGRYTGELFF,TGTGCCAGCAGTCCTTTTAGCGGGAGGTACACCGGGGAGCTGTTTTTT,TRBD2,TRBJ2-2,TRBV12-3/TRBV12-4,few
CASSPDLYEQYF,TGTGCCAGTAGTCCTGATCTCTACGAGCAGTACTTC,.,TRBJ2-7,TRBV19,many
CSVSPGDTQYF,TGCAGCGTTTCCCCGGGGGATACGCAGTATTTT,.,TRBJ2-3,TRBV29-1,.
CSAGASSGKHTYNEQFF,TGCAGTGCCGGGGCCTCCAGCGGGAAACATACCTACAATGAGCAGTTCTTC,TRBD2,TRBJ2-1,TRBV20-1,many
CSAFRGVNYGYTF,TGCAGTGCTTTCCGGGGAGTTAACTATGGCTACACCTTC,.,TRBJ1-2,TRBV20-1,.
CASSLDLGANVLTF,TGTGCCAGCAGCTTAGACTTGGGGGCCAACGTCCTGACTTTC,.,TRBJ2-6,TRBV7-3,.
CSVDGREDRYNEQFF,TGCAGCGTTGATGGGCGGGAGGACCGATACAATGAGCAGTTCTTC,TRBD2,TRBJ2-1,TRBV29-1,many
CASSGQGSTDTQYF,TGTGCCAGCAGCGGTCAGGGCTCCACAGATACGCAGTATTTT,.,TRBJ2-3,TRBV5-4,few